The 18 T cell receptor beta chains given below trace back to one sample, sequenced in a study of T-cell memory formation after mild COVID-19. TCRdb re-called the 5' RACE reads with MiXCR, one entry per CDR3 protein. Of some 350,000 distinct CDR3 sequences listed, 10% to 15% are singletons. The sample consisted of PBMCs or a T cell subset sorted from them (not recorded which). These receptors were taken from a man aged 18 to 30 who had mild COVID-19 (a few samples of this study predate the infection). Cell type and time point are not known.

This clonotype was counted a few times. The rearrangement joins TRBV9 to TRBJ2-3; D may correspond to TRBD1 or TRBD2 (5 bases each). Germline V gene sequence: CDR1 SGDLS, CDR2 YYNGEE. The CDR3 has 16 amino acids. Trimming removed 2 bases at V and 2 bases at J, with 15 bases between. The CDR3 sequence: CASSVNPPGTTDTQYF. The CDR3 DNA reads as TGTGCCAGCAGCGTCAACCCCCCGGGGACCACAGATACGCAGTATTTT. Using reference TRBV9 and TRBJ2-3 for the parts outside the CDR3, the full variable domain is DSGVTQTPKHLITATGQRVTLRCSPRSGDLSVYWYQQSLDQGLQFLIQYYNGEERAKGNILERFSAQQFPDLHSELNLSSLELGDSALYFCASSVNPPGTTDTQYFGPGTRLTVL.

This rearrangement joins TRBV12-3 or TRBV12-4 to TRBJ2-1, with 7 bases fitting TRBD1. The CDR3 spans 14 residues. The V and J ends lost 5 bases and 5 bases, in that order; junction bases with no gene match: 6. The CDR3 bases are TGTGCCAGCAGTATTGACAGGGCAAACAATGAGCAGTTCTTC. It translates to CASSIDRANNEQFF.

The chain recombines TRBV18 with TRBJ1-3; D perhaps matches TRBD1 (5 bases). The CDR3 totals 20 residues. V shed 5 bases and J shed 0 bases, with 26 bases lying between them. The V gene's germline CDR1 is KGHSH and CDR2 LQKENI. CDR3 residues: CASSLTTATAQVSSGNTIYF. The CDR3 DNA follows: TGTGCCAGCTCATTGACGACAGCTACTGCACAAGTGAGCTCTGGAAACACCATATATTTT.

V gene TRBV12-3 or TRBV12-4 combines with J gene TRBJ2-3; possibly TRBD1 for D (6 bases). The CDR3 loop spans 15 amino acids. The V and J ends lost 5 bases and 4 bases respectively, with 16 bases between them. The CDR3: CASSRGTVQADTQYF. DNA of the CDR3: TGTGCCAGCAGTAGGGGGACCGTCCAGGCAGATACGCAGTATTTT.

This clonotype was counted between two and nine times. The chain is built from TRBV7-2 and TRBJ1-4, with D possibly TRBD1 on 6 matching bases. V lost 5 bases and J 3 bases, leaving 13 bases between the germline ends. The germline gives CDR1 SGHTA, CDR2 FQGNSA. The CDR3 covers 15 residues. CDR3 residues: CASSRSGAANEKLFF. In DNA, the CDR3 is TGTGCCAGCAGCAGGTCAGGGGCAGCTAATGAAAAACTGTTTTTT.

The gene calls are TRBV4-3 and TRBJ2-7; TRBD1 aligns across 9 bases. Germline lookup yields CDR1 LGHNA and CDR2 YSLEER. This CDR3 spans 15 amino acids. The ends lost 5 bases at V and 6 bases at J; junction bases unmatched: 11. CDR3 nucleotides: TGCGCCAGCAGCGTCCGTCATGGGACAGGGCGCGAGCAGTACTTC. Residues: CASSVRHGTGREQYF.

J is TRBJ1-1 and V is TRBV7-2; no firm D call. V was cut by 3 bases and J by 8 bases, with 13 bases left in between. The CDR3 loop spans 13 amino acids. Germline V lookup: CDR1 SGHTA, CDR2 FQGNSA. The CDR3 DNA reads TGTGCCAGCAGCTTTGAAGTCGGGAGAGAAGCTTTCTTT. Its protein is CASSFEVGREAFF. The variable domain in full, with the rest retrieved from reference TRBV7-2 and TRBJ1-1, is GAGVSQSPSNKVTEKGKDVELRCDPISGHTALYWYRQSLGQGLEFLIYFQGNSAPDKSGLPSDRFSAERTGGSVSTLTIQRTQQEDSAVYLCASSFEVGREAFFGQGTRLTVV.

The chain uses TRBV7-2 and TRBJ1-4; D gene ambiguous. This CDR3 contains 15 residues. Deletions cut 2 bases from V and 6 bases from J, with 13 bases between. The germline gives CDR1 SGHTA, CDR2 FQGNSA. This CDR3 reads CASSLSPWGDEKLFF. DNA for the CDR3: TGTGCCAGCAGCTTAAGTCCCTGGGGAGATGAAAAACTGTTTTTT.

This clonotype has at least ten counts. DNA for the CDR3: TGTGCCACCAGCAGAGGTAGTCGGCTCGCCAACACCGGGGAGCTGTTTTTT. Translating it yields CATSRGSRLANTGELFF. The chain employs TRBV15 and TRBJ2-2; the D is unclear. The CDR3 has 17 amino acids. Trimming took off 1 base at V and 2 bases at J, with 14 bases between the two ends. Per the germline V gene, CDR1 is LNHNV and CDR2 is YYDKDF (reference sequence).

This chain connects TRBV9 to TRBJ2-5; D gene ambiguous. Between the trimmed V and J ends, which lost 0 bases and 1 base, there was a span of 10 bases. The CDR3 is 15 residues long. Germline loops: CDR1 SGDLS, CDR2 YYNGEE. CDR3 sequence (DNA): TGTGCCAGCAGCGTAGGTGGCTCAGTCCAAGAGACCCAGTACTTC. Translation gives CASSVGGSVQETQYF.

This clonotype has more than one count but fewer than ten. The CDR3, as DNA: TGTGCCAGCTGCTCCCGGGACAGGGGATACTACGAGCAGTACTTC. It specifies CASCSRDRGYYEQYF. This sequence joins TRBV2 and TRBJ2-7; TRBD1 agrees at 10 bases. Trimming at V came to 8 bases and at J to 3 bases, leaving 10 bases not matched to a gene. CDR1 and CDR2 from the germline V gene are SNHLY and FYNNEI. This CDR3 contains 15 residues.

The chain couples TRBV7-9 to TRBJ1-6; perhaps TRBD1 as D (5 bases). Germline values: CDR1 SEHNR, CDR2 FQNEAQ (reference sequence). V was shortened by 6 bases and J by 8 bases, with 14 bases between the two germline ends. The CDR3 runs to 14 residues. CDR3 residues: CASSSDTGDSPLHF. The CDR3 DNA follows: TGTGCCAGCAGTTCGGACACTGGAGATTCACCCCTCCACTTT.

The chain links TRBV20-1 to TRBJ2-1; TRBD1 or TRBD2 may be the D gene (5 bases each). Trimming stripped 2 bases from V and 1 base from J, with 9 bases between. Germline V gene sequence: CDR1 DFQATT, CDR2 SNEGSKA (reference sequence). CDR3 length equals 14 residues. CDR3 nucleotides: TGCAGTGCTAGATGGGGCGGGTCCTACAATGAGCAGTTCTTC. Its protein is CSARWGGSYNEQFF.

The table lists this clonotype with a few counts. CDR3 loop: CASRLTALGGYTF. CDR3 DNA sequence: TGTGCCAGCAGGTTGACGGCCCTTGGTGGCTACACCTTC. The V gene is TRBV6-1, the J gene TRBJ1-2; D gene unclear. The CDR3 consists of 13 residues. The germline CDR1 and CDR2 sequences are MNHNS and SASEGT. V gave up 6 bases and J gave up 7 bases, with 15 bases separating them.

The sample holds many counts of this clonotype. The V call is TRBV4-1, the J call TRBJ1-1; D gene unclear. CDR1 and CDR2 (germline): MGHRA, YSYEKL. V was pared by 2 bases and J by 0 bases, with 7 bases between. This CDR3 has 14 residues. This CDR3 is CASSQRALNTEAFF. The CDR3 DNA follows: TGCGCCAGCAGCCAAAGGGCCCTGAACACTGAAGCTTTCTTT.

V and J are TRBV7-9 and TRBJ2-3; 8 positions agree with TRBD1. Germline trimming cut 8 bases from V and 3 bases from J; bases unmatched to any gene: 10. Germline V CDR1 and CDR2: SEHNR, FQNEAQ (reference sequence). The CDR3 runs 15 residues. The CDR3 DNA is TGTGCCAGCCTCGATACAGGGGGATGGACAGATACGCAGTATTTT. Protein sequence: CASLDTGGWTDTQYF. The full variable domain, its missing parts supplied by reference TRBV7-9 and TRBJ2-3, is DTGVSQNPRHKITKRGQNVTFRCDPISEHNRLYWYRQTLGQGPEFLTYFQNEAQLEKSRLLSDRFSAERPKGSFSTLEIQRTEQGDSAMYLCASLDTGGWTDTQYFGPGTRLTVL.

A remark on this clonotype: A much larger clone sits a single nucleotide away, making a read error possible. The CDR3, as DNA: TGCAGTGCTAATCAGGGGGGGCCGGTCGATGAGCAGTTCTTC. Translating gives CSANQGGPVDEQFF. This chain joins TRBV20-1 and TRBJ2-1; D might be TRBD1 or TRBD2, each matching 7 bases. Trimming pared 4 bases from V and 8 bases from J, leaving 18 bases between. Germline V gene sequence: CDR1 DFQATT, CDR2 SNEGSKA (reference sequence). This CDR3 is 14 amino acids long.

The V gene is TRBV20-1, the J gene TRBJ1-4; 7 nucleotides align to TRBD1. This CDR3 contains 12 residues. Germline V CDR1 and CDR2: DFQATT, SNEGSKA (reference sequence). Trimming cost V 7 bases and J 6 bases; bases outside gene matches: 5. The DNA for the CDR3 is TGCAGTGGCGCACAGGGGTATGAAAAACTGTTTTTT. Amino acid sequence: CSGAQGYEKLFF.